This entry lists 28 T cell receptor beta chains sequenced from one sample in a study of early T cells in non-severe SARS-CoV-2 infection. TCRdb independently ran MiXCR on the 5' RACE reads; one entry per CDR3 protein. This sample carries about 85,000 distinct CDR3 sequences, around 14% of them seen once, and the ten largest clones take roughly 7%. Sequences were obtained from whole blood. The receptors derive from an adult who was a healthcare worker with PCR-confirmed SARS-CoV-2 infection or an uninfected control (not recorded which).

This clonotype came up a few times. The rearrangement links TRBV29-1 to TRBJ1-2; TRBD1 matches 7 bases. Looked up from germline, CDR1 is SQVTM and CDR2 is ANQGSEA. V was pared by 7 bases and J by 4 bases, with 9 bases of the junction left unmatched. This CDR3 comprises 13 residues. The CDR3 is CSAGDRAAYGYTF. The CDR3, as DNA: TGCAGCGCCGGTGACAGGGCGGCCTATGGCTACACCTTC.

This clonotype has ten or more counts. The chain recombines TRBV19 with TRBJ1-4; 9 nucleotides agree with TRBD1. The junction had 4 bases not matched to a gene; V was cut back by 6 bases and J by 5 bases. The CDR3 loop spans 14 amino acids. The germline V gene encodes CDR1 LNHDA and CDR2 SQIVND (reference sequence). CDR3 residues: CASSRDRENEKLFF. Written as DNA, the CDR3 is TGTGCCAGTAGCCGGGACAGGGAAAATGAAAAACTGTTTTTT.

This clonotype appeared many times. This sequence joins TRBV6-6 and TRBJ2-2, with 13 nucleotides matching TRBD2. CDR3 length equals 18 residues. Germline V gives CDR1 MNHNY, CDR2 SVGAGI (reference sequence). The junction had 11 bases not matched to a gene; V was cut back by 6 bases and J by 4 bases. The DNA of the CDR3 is TGTGCCAGCAGCCGGGGGACTAGCGGGACCCGGGGCACCGGGGAGCTGTTTTTT. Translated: CASSRGTSGTRGTGELFF.

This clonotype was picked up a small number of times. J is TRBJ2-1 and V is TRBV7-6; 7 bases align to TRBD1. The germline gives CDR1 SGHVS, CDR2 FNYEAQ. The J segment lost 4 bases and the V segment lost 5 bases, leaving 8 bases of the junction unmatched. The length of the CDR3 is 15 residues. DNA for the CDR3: TGTGCCAGCAGCCTTCCGGGACAGCAGTACAATGAGCAGTTCTTC. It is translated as CASSLPGQQYNEQFF.

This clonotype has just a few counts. CDR3 DNA: TGTGCCAGCAGTGACTCAGGGGGATCTTTCACAGATACGCAGTATTTT. Translating it yields CASSDSGGSFTDTQYF. V gene TRBV6-4 combines with J gene TRBJ2-3; tentatively, D is TRBD1 (6 bases). CDR1 MRHNA and CDR2 SNTAGT come from the germline V gene. The CDR3 length is 16 residues. Trimming shortened V by 0 bases and J by 2 bases, and 12 bases separated the two germline ends.

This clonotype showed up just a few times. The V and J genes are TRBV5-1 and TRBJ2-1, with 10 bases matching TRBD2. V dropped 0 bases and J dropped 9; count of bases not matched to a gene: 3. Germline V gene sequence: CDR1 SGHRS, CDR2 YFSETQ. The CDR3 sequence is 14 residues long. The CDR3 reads CASSLVVAGGEQFF. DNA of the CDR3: TGCGCCAGCAGCTTGGTTGTAGCGGGAGGTGAGCAGTTCTTC.

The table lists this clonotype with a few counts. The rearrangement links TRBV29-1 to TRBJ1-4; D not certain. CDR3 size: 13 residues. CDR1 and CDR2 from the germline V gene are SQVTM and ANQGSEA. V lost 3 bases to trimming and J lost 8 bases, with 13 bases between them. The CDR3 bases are TGCAGCGTTGATTTGGGGTACGACGAAAAACTGTTTTTT. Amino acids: CSVDLGYDEKLFF.

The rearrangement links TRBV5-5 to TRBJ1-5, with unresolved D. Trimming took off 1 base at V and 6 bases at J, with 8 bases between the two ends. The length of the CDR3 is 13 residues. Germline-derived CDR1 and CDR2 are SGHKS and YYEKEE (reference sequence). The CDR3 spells CASSLNMAQPQHF. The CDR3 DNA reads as TGTGCCAGCAGCTTGAACATGGCTCAGCCCCAGCATTTT.

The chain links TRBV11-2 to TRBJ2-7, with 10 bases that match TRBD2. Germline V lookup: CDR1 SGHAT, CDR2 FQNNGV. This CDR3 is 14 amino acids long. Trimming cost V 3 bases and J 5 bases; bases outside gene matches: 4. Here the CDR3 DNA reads TGTGCCAGCAGCTTTACTAGCGGGAATAACGAGCAGTACTTC. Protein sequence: CASSFTSGNNEQYF.

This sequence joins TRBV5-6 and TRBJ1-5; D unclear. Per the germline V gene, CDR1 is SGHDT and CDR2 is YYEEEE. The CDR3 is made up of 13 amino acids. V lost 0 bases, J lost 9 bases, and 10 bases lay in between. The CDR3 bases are TGTGCCAGCAGCTTGGGGGCCGTCGGGCCCCAGCATTTT. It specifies CASSLGAVGPQHF.

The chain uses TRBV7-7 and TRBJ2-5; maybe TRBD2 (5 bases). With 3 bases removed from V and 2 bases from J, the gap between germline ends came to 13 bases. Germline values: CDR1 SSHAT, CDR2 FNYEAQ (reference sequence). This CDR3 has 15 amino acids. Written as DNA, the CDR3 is TGTGCCAGCAGCTTGTCAGCGGTTCCTCAAGAGACCCAGTACTTC. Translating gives CASSLSAVPQETQYF.

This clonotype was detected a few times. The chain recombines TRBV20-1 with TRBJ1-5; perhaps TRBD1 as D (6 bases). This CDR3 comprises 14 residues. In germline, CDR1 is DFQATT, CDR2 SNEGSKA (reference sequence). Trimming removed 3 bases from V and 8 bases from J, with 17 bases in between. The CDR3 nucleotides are TGCAGTGCTAGTTTCAGGGGCAGTTCAGAGCCCCAGCATTTT. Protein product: CSASFRGSSEPQHF.

This chain's CDR3 is CASSYSNRPSNYGYTF. DNA for the CDR3: TGTGCCAGCAGTTACTCGAACAGACCCTCTAACTATGGCTACACCTTC. The chain has TRBV6-5 and TRBJ1-2; D ambiguous. V shed 0 bases and J shed 0 bases, with 11 bases lying between them. Per the germline V gene, CDR1 is MNHEY and CDR2 is SVGAGI. The length of the CDR3 is 16 residues.

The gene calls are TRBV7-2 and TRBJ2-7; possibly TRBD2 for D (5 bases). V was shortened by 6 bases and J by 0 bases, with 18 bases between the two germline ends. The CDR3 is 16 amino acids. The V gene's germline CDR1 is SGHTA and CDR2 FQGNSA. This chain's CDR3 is CASSPVGGFPSYEQYF. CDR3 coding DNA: TGTGCCAGCAGTCCCGTAGGCGGGTTTCCCTCCTACGAGCAGTACTTC.

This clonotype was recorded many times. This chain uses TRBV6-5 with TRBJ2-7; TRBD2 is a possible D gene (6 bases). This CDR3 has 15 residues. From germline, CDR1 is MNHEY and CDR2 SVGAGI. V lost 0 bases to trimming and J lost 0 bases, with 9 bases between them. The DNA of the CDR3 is TGTGCCAGCAGTTACTCTAGCGGAACCTCCTACGAGCAGTACTTC. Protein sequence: CASSYSSGTSYEQYF.

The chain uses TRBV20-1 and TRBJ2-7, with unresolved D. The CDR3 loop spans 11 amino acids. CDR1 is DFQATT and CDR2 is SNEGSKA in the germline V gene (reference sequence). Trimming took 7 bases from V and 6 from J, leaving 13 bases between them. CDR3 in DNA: TGCAGTGGCTCCCCCGGTCCCGAGCAGTACTTC. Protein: CSGSPGPEQYF.

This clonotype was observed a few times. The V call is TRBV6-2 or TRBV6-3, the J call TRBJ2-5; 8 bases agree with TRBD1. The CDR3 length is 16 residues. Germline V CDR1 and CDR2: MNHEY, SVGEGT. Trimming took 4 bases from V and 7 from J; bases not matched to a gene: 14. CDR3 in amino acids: CASSSTSGGARGTQYF. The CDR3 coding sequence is TGTGCCAGCAGTTCAACGTCAGGGGGCGCGCGTGGGACCCAGTACTTC.

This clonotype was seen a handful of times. DNA of the CDR3: TGTGCCAGCAGCTCTCATTACACCGGGGAGCTGTTTTTT. Its protein product is CASSSHYTGELFF. The rearrangement uses TRBV11-1 and TRBJ2-2, with no clear D. The length of the CDR3 is 13 residues. The germline V and J ends were trimmed by 4 bases and 3 bases, with 6 bases remaining between them. Germline V gene sequence: CDR1 SGHAT, CDR2 FQDESV (reference sequence).

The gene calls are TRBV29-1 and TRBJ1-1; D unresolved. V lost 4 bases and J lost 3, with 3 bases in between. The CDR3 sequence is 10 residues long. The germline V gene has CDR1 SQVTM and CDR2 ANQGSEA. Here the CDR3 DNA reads TGCAGCGTTGTCGACACTGAAGCTTTCTTT. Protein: CSVVDTEAFF.

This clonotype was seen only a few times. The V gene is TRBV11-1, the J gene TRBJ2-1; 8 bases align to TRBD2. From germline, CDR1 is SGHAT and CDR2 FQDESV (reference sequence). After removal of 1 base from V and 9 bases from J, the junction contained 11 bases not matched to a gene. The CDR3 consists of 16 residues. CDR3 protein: CASSLVGGTSDSEQFF. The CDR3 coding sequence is TGTGCCAGCAGCTTAGTCGGGGGGACTAGTGATAGTGAGCAGTTCTTC.

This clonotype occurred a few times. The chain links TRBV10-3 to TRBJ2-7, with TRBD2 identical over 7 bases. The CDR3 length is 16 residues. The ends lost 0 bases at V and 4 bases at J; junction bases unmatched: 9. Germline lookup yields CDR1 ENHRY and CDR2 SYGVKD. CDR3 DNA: TGTGCCATCAGTGAGTCGGGATCTAGCGGCAAGTACGAGCAGTACTTC. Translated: CAISESGSSGKYEQYF.

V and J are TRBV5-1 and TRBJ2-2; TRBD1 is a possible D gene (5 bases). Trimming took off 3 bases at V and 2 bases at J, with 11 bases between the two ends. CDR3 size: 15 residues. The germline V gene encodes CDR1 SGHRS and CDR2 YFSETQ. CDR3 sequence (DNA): TGCGCCAGCAGCTCTGGACAACCTAACACCGGGGAGCTGTTTTTT. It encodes CASSSGQPNTGELFF.

The CDR3 spells CASSLNVGRTIAKNIQYF. Here the CDR3 DNA reads TGTGCCAGCAGTTTAAATGTGGGCAGAACCATAGCCAAAAACATTCAGTACTTC. The chain uses TRBV12-3 or TRBV12-4 and TRBJ2-4; no clear D. V lost 2 bases and J 0 bases, leaving 17 bases between the germline ends. The CDR3 loop spans 18 amino acids.

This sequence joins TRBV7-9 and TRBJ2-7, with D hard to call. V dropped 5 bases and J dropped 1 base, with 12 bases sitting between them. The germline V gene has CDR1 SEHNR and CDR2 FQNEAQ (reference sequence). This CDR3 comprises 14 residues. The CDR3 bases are TGTGCCAGCAGCCTACCCGGTTCTTCCTACGAGCAGTACTTC. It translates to CASSLPGSSYEQYF. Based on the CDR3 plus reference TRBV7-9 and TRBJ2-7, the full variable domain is DTGVSQNPRHKITKRGQNVTFRCDPISEHNRLYWYRQTLGQGPEFLTYFQNEAQLEKSRLLSDRFSAERPKGSFSTLEIQRTEQGDSAMYLCASSLPGSSYEQYFGPGTRLTVT.

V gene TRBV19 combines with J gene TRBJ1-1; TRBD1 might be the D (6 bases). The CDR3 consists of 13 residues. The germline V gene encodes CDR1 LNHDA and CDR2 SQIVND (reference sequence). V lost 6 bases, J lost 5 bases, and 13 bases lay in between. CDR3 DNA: TGTGCCAGTAGGACTTCACAGGGAACTGAAGCTTTCTTT. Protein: CASRTSQGTEAFF.

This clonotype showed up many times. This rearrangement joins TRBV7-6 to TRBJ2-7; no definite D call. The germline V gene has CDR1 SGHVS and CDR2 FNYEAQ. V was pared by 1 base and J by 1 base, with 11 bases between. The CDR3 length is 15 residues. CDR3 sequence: CASSLEQAISYEQYF. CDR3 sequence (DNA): TGTGCCAGCAGCTTAGAGCAGGCGATTTCCTACGAGCAGTACTTC.

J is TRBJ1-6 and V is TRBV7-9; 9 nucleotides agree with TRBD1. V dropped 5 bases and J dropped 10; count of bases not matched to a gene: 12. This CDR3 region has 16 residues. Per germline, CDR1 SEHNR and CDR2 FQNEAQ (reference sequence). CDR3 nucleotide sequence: TGTGCCAGCAGCAGATCCACAGGGGGCCGGCAGTCACCCCTCCACTTT. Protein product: CASSRSTGGRQSPLHF.

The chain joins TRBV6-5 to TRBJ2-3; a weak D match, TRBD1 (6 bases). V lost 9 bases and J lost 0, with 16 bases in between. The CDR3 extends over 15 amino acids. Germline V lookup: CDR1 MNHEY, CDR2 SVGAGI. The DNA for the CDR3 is TGTGCCAGTTCAGGGGTCACCTCTAGCACAGATACGCAGTATTTT. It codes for CASSGVTSSTDTQYF.